The entry that follows covers one T cell receptor (beta chain) sequence. The target antigen is unknown. This sample stems from a study of metastatic and nonmetastatic thyroid tumors. Study as a whole: For malignant and benign thyroid patients, tumor or nodule tissue and blood were the sources whose repertoires were compared. Study-level results: Reportedly, malignant thyroid tumors had significantly higher TCR beta diversity than benign nodules, in blood and tumor.

Ahead of thyroid surgery, no patient had received treatment of any kind. Authors' methods: The study took CDR3 differences across clinicopathological groups and made a distant-metastasis classifier for papillary thyroid cancer from them. MiXCR was used by TCRdb to re-call the PCR reads. TCRdb, rather than the study authors, made the V and J calls. The data show approximately 44,000 clones, about 24% seen once. CDR1 and CDR2 from the germline V gene are LGHDT and YNNKEL (reference sequence). V lost 1 base, J lost 4 bases, and 10 bases stayed unmatched. The CDR3 runs 17 residues. The rearrangement joins TRBV3-1 to TRBJ2-5; 9 bases line up with TRBD2. Sequencing was performed on tumor tissue. This clonotype originated in a female donor with papillary thyroid cancer or a benign thyroid nodule (not recorded which). Some clones in this sample may be carry-over from other donors' samples. Written as DNA, the CDR3 is TGTGCCAGCAGCCAAGTCGTTAGCGGGAGTTGGGGAGAGACCCAGTACTTC. Amino acids: CASSQVVSGSWGETQYF.